The clone carrying this TCR beta chain showed up just a few times. As yet, its antigen is unknown. V was cut by 8 bases and J by 5 bases, with 19 bases left in between. Germline V gene sequence: CDR1 SGHDN, CDR2 FVKESK. This CDR3 spans 14 amino acids. TCRdb fed the 5' RACE reads into MiXCR, producing one record per CDR3 protein. The table shows roughly 1,500,000 distinct CDR3 sequences, with under 35% occurring only once. These data are taken from a study of identical twins. Study-wide points: Twins showed weaker excess sharing in their beta out-of-frame sequences.

The TCR was taken from a newborn girl in good health. V is TRBV14 and J is TRBJ2-7, with D maybe TRBD2 (6 bases). The sample taken for sequencing was cord blood. For the CDR3, the DNA is TGTGCCAGCCGAACCCCACTAGCTGTTAACGAGCAGTACTTC. It codes for CASRTPLAVNEQYF.